Below, one T cell receptor (beta chain) is given with its context. Its target is unknown. The CDR3 is 14 residues long. Germline CDR1 is SGHDT and CDR2 is YYEEEE. With 0 bases removed from V and 6 bases from J, the gap between germline ends came to 12 bases. The entry originates in a study of CD8 T cell repertoires and HIV-1 epitope variants. Study at large: T cells were stimulated with Twenty-five Gag and Nef peptides separately. T cells were cultured for about 9 days with cytokines added on days 3 and 7.

Method: immunoSEQ multiplex PCR; TCRdb's copy keeps in-frame clones and lacks some. The sample consists of several thousand clones, 66% of them appearing once. The TCR originated in a male donor with HIV. Sequencing used cultured CD8+ T cells derived from PBMCs. The J gene is TRBJ1-1, the V gene TRBV5-6; unclear D gene. DNA of the CDR3: TGTGCCAGCAGCTTGGGGGAATCCGTCCCTGAAGCTTTCTTT. Translated: CASSLGESVPEAFF.